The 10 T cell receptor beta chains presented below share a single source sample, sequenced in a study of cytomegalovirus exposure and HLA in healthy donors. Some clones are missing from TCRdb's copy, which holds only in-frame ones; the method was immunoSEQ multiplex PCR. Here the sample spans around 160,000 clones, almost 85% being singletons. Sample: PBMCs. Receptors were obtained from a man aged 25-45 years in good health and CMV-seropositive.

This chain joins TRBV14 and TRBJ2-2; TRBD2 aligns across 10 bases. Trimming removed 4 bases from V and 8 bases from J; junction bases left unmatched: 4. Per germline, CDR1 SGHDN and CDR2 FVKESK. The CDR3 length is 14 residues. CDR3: CASSPTSGSGELFF. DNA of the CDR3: TGTGCCAGCAGCCCGACTAGCGGGTCGGGGGAGCTGTTTTTT.

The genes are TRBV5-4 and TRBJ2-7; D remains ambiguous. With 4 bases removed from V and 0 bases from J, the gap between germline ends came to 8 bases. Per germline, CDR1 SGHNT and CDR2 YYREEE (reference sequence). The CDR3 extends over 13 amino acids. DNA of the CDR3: TGTGCCAGCAGCAGTGTGAGCTCCTACGAGCAGTACTTC. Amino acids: CASSSVSSYEQYF.

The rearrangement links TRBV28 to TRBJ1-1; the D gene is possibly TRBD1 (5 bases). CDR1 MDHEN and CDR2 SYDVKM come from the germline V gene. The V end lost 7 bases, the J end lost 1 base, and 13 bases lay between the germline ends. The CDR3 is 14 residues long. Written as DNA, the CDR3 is TGTGCCAGCAAGTCGCCTACAGGGAACACTGAAGCTTTCTTT. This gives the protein CASKSPTGNTEAFF. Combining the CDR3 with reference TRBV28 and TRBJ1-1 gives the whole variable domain DVKVTQSSRYLVKRTGEKVFLECVQDMDHENMFWYRQDPGLGLRLIYFSYDVKMKEKGDIPEGYSVSREKKERFSLILESASTNQTSMYLCASKSPTGNTEAFFGQGTRLTVV.

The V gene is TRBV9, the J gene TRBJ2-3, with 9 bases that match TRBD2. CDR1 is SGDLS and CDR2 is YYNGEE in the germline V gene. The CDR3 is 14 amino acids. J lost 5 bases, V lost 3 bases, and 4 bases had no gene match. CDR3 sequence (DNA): TGTGCCAGCAGCGACAGCGGGGGGCTAGATACGCAGTATTTT. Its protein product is CASSDSGGLDTQYF.

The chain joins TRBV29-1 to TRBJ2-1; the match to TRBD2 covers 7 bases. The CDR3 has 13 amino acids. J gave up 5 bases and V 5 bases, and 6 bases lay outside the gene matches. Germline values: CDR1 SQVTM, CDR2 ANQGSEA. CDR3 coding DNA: TGCAGCGTTTCGACGGGAGGCAACAATGAGCAGTTCTTC. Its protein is CSVSTGGNNEQFF.

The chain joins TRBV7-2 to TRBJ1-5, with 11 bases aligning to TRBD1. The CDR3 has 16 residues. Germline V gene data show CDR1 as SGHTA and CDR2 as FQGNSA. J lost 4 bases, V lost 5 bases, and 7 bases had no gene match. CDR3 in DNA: TGTGCCAGCAGCCCCTGGGGGACAGGGGGTAATCAGCCCCAGCATTTT. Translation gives CASSPWGTGGNQPQHF. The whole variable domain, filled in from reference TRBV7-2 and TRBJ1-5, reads GAGVSQSPSNKVTEKGKDVELRCDPISGHTALYWYRQSLGQGLEFLIYFQGNSAPDKSGLPSDRFSAERTGGSVSTLTIQRTQQEDSAVYLCASSPWGTGGNQPQHFGDGTRLSIL.

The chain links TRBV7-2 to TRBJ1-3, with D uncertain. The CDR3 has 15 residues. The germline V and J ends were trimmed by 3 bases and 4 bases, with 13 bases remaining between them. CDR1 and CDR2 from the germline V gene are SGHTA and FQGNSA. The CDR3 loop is CASSFNIGSGNTIYF. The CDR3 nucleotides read TGTGCCAGCAGCTTTAATATAGGGAGCGGAAACACCATATATTTT.

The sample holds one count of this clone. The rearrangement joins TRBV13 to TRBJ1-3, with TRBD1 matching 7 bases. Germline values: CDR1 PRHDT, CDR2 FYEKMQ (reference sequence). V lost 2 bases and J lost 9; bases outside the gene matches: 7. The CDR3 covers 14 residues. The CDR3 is CASSLKGAPSTIYF. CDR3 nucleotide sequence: TGTGCCAGCAGCTTAAAGGGGGCCCCCAGCACCATATATTTT.

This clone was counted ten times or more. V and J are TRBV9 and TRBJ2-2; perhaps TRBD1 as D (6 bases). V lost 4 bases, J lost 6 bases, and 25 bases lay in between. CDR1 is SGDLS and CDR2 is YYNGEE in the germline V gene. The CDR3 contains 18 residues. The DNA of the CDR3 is TGTGCCAGCAGCCAGGGGACGGTCCGGGCGAGCCAGGCCGGGGAGCTGTTTTTT. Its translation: CASSQGTVRASQAGELFF.

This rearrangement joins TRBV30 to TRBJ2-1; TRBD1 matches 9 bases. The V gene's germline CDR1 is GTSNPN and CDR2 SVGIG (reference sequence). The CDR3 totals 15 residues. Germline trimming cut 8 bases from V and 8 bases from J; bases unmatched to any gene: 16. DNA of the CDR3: TGTGCCCGCAATGGCAGGACAGGGGCTGTAGATGAGCAGTTCTTC. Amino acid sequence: CARNGRTGAVDEQFF.